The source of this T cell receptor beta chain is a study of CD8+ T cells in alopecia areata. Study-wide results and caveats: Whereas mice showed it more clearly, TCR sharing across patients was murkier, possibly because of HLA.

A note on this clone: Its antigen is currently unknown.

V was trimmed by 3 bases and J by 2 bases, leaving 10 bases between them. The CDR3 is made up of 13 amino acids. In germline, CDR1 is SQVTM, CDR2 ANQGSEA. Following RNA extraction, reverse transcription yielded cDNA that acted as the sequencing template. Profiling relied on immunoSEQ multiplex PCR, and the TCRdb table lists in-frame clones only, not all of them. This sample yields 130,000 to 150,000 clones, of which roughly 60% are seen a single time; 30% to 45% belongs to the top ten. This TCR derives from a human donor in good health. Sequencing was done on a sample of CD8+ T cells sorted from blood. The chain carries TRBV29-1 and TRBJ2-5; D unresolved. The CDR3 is CSVELQAQETQYF. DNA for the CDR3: TGCAGCGTTGAGCTTCAGGCACAAGAGACCCAGTACTTC.